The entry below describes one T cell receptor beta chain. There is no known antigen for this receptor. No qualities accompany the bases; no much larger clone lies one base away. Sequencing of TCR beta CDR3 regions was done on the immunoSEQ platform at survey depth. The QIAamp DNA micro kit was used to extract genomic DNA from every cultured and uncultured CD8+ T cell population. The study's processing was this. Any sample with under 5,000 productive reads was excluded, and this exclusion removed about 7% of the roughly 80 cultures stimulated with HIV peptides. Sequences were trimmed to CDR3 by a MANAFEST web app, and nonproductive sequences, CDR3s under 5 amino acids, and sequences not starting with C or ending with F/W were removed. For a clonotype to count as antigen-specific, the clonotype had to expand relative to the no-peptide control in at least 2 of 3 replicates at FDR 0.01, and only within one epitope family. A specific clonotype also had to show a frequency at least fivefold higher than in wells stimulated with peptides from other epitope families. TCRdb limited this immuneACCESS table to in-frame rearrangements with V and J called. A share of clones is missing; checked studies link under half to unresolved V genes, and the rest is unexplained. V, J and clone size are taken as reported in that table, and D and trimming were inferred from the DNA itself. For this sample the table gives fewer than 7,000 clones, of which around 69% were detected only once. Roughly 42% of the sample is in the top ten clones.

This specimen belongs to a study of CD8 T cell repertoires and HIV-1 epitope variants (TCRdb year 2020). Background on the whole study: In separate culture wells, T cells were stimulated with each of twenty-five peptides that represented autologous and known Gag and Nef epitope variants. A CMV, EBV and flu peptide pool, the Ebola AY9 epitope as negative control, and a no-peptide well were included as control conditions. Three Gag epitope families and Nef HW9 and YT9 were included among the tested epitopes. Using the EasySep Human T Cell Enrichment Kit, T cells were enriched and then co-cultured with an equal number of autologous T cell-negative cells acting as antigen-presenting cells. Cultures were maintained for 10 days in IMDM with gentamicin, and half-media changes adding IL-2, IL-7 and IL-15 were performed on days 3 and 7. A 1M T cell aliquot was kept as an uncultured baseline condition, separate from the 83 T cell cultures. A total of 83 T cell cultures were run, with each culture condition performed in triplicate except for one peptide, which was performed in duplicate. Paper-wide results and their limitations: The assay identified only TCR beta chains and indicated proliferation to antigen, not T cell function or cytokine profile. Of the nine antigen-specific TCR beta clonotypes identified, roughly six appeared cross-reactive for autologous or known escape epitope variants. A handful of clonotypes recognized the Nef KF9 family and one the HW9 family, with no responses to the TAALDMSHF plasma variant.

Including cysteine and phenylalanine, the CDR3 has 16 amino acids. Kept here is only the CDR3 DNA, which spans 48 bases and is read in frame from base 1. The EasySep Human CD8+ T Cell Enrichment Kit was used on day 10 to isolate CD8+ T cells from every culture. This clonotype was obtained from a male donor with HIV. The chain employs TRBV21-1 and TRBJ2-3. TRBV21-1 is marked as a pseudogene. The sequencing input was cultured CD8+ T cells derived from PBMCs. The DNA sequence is TGTGCCAGCACCCGACCGGGACCTATAACGACAGATACGCAGTATTTT. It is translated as CASTRPGPITTDTQYF.